Below are 7 T cell receptor beta chains sequenced from a single sample in a study of long-term antiretroviral therapy in people with HIV. The libraries were made with immunoSEQ v3.0 at survey level. Using immunoSEQ multiplex PCR, the repertoire was profiled, and TCRdb retains in-frame clones only, with some absent. The profile shows about 18,000 clones, about nine tenths of them singletons. The sample here was unsorted PBMCs, taken 3 years after starting antiretroviral therapy. The receptors originated from a man aged 45 to 65 with HIV.

This clone is labeled as large (0.1 to 1%). V is TRBV6-5 and J is TRBJ2-1; TRBD1 might be the D (7 bases). CDR1 is MNHEY, CDR2 SVGAGI, per germline. V was clipped by 2 bases and J by 10 bases, with 18 bases between them. This CDR3 contains 15 residues. The CDR3 bases are TGTGCCAGCAGTTACGTATCGACAGGGCGGGGAGAGCAGTTCTTC. This gives the protein CASSYVSTGRGEQFF.

This sequence joins TRBV5-6 and TRBJ2-3, with 7 bases that match TRBD2. The CDR3 has 15 amino acids. Germline V lookup: CDR1 SGHDT, CDR2 YYEEEE. The V and J ends lost 0 bases and 1 base, in that order; junction bases with no gene match: 2. CDR3 loop: CASSLAAGGTDTQYF. DNA for the CDR3: TGTGCCAGCAGCTTGGCGGCGGGGGGCACAGATACGCAGTATTTT.

The chain links TRBV30 to TRBJ2-3; 15 nucleotides agree with TRBD2. CDR3 length equals 16 residues. V lost 4 bases to trimming and J lost 4 bases; unmatched junction nucleotides: 6. Germline-derived CDR1 and CDR2 are GTSNPN and SVGIG (reference sequence). CDR3 nucleotide sequence: TGTGCCTGGACTGCCGGACTAGCGGGGGGGCCAGATACGCAGTATTTT. This sequence encodes CAWTAGLAGGPDTQYF.

The chain couples TRBV5-1 to TRBJ1-1; D is unclear. The V gene's germline CDR1 is SGHRS and CDR2 YFSETQ. The CDR3 extends over 17 amino acids. The germline V and J ends were trimmed by 0 bases and 0 bases, with 15 bases remaining between them. CDR3 DNA: TGCGCCAGCAGCTTGGTGTCCCCCGGTTCCATGAACACTGAAGCTTTCTTT. It translates to CASSLVSPGSMNTEAFF. The variable domain in full, with the rest retrieved from reference TRBV5-1 and TRBJ1-1, is KAGVTQTPRYLIKTRGQQVTLSCSPISGHRSVSWYQQTPGQGLQFLFEYFSETQRNKGNFPGRFSGRQFSNSRSEMNVSTLELGDSALYLCASSLVSPGSMNTEAFFGQGTRLTVV.

The rearrangement links TRBV4-1 to TRBJ2-3; D not certain. The CDR3 runs to 14 residues. Germline values: CDR1 MGHRA, CDR2 YSYEKL. Trimming shortened V by 0 bases and J by 5 bases, and 9 bases separated the two germline ends. CDR3 amino acids: CASSQELSVDTQYF. The CDR3 nucleotides are TGCGCCAGCAGCCAAGAACTTTCGGTAGATACGCAGTATTTT.

V gene TRBV28 combines with J gene TRBJ2-7, with 8 bases lining up with TRBD2. CDR3 length: 15 residues. The V and J ends lost 6 bases and 2 bases, in that order; junction bases with no gene match: 9. The germline V gene encodes CDR1 MDHEN and CDR2 SYDVKM. The CDR3 protein is CASRLSSGSPYEQYF. Written as DNA, the CDR3 is TGTGCCAGCAGGTTGTCCAGCGGGAGCCCCTACGAGCAGTACTTC. The full variable domain, rest sourced from reference TRBV28 and TRBJ2-7, is DVKVTQSSRYLVKRTGEKVFLECVQDMDHENMFWYRQDPGLGLRLIYFSYDVKMKEKGDIPEGYSVSREKKERFSLILESASTNQTSMYLCASRLSSGSPYEQYFGPGTRLTVT.

The chain couples TRBV19 to TRBJ1-2; TRBD1 matches at 7 bases. V was clipped by 5 bases and J by 4 bases; unmatched bases: 10. The germline V gene encodes CDR1 LNHDA and CDR2 SQIVND (reference sequence). This CDR3 comprises 15 residues. The CDR3 DNA is TGTGCCAGTAGTGACGTAGGGGGCTGGGTCTATGGCTACACCTTC. Protein: CASSDVGGWVYGYTF.